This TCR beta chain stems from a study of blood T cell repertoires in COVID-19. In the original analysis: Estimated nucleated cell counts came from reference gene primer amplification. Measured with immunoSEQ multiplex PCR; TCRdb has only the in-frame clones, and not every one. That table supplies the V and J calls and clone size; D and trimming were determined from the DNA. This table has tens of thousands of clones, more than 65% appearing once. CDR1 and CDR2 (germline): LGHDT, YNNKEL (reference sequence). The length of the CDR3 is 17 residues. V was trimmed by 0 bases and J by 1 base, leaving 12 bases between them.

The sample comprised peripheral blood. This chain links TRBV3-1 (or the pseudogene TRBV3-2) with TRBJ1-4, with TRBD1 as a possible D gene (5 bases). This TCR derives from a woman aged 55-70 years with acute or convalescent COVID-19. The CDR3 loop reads CASSQDPQGGTNEKLFF. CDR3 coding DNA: TGTGCCAGCAGCCAAGACCCTCAGGGAGGAACTAATGAAAAACTGTTTTTT.